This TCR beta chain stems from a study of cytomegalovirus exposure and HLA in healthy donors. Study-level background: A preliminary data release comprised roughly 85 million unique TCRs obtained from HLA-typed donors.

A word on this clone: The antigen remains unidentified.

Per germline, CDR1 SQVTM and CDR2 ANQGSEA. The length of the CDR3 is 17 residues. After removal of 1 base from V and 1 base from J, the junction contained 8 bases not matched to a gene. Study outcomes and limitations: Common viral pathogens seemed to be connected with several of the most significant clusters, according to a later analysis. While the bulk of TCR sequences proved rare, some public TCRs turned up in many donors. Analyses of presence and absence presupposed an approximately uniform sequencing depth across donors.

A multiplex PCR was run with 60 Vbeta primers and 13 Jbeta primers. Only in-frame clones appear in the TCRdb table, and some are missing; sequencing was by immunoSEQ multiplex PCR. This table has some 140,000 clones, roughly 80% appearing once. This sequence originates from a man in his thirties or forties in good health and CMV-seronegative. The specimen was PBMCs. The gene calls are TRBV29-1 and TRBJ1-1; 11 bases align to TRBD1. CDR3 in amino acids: CSVEGLQGQGENTEAFF. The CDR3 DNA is TGCAGCGTTGAAGGTCTCCAGGGACAGGGGGAGAACACTGAAGCTTTCTTT.